This TCR beta chain derives from a study of T cells in Graves' hyperthyroidism and ophthalmopathy. Study-wide findings and caveats: Median prediction lead before ophthalmopathy onset was 5 to 7 months with the model.

RNA transcripts gave rise to amplified TCR beta CDR3 regions. An initial round of RT-PCR targeting the TCR CDR3 relied on the HTBI primer set. TCRdb reprocessed the multiplex PCR reads via MiXCR and lists one record per CDR3 protein. The top ten hold 29% of the sample, which has about half a million distinct CDR3 sequences, roughly 15% seen once. CDR1 is LNHDA and CDR2 is SQIVND in the germline V gene (reference sequence). The CDR3 length is 14 residues. Trimming stripped 4 bases from V and 1 base from J, with 10 bases between. On this clonotype: Its target is not known.

Sequences were obtained from blood. This rearrangement joins TRBV19 to TRBJ1-1; D is uncertain. This receptor was obtained from a woman aged 25 to 39 with Graves' ophthalmopathy. The CDR3 loop reads CASSNGPANTEAFF. The CDR3 nucleotides read TGTGCCAGTAGTAACGGACCCGCGAACACTGAAGCTTTCTTT.